This TCR beta chain was captured by sequencing in a study of cytomegalovirus exposure and HLA in healthy donors. The CDR3 has 16 amino acids. V shed 3 bases and J 4 bases; nucleotides not matched to a gene: 9. Germline assignment: CDR1 KGHSH and CDR2 LQKENI. A remark on this clone: Its antigen is unknown.

Amplification used 60 Vbeta primers and 13 Jbeta primers. Clones were sequenced by immunoSEQ multiplex PCR, and TCRdb holds only the in-frame ones, with some missing. The data contain about 170,000 clones, nearly 80% of them singletons. Study-wide findings and caveats: The study labeled fewer than 200 TCR beta chains cytomegalovirus-associated. According to reports, the classifier identified cytomegalovirus status with high specificity and sensitivity. It was reported that TCR beta sequences correctly inferred the HLA-A and HLA-B alleles for most subjects.

This sequence originates from a woman aged 50 to 60 in good health and CMV-seropositive. Sequenced input: PBMCs. V gene TRBV18 combines with J gene TRBJ1-5; 7 nucleotides agree with TRBD1. CDR3 protein: CASSPSGTEVNQPQHF. The CDR3 coding sequence is TGTGCCAGCTCACCCTCCGGGACAGAGGTTAATCAGCCCCAGCATTTT.